This T cell receptor (beta chain) was observed in a study of response to subunit inactivated influenza vaccine. Study observations and caveats: Each seasonal influenza vaccination recruits few new T cells, the authors suggested.

Germline trimming cut 3 bases from V and 2 bases from J; bases unmatched to any gene: 4. Looked up from germline, CDR1 is KGHSH and CDR2 is LQKENI. The CDR3 totals 16 residues. This clonotype turned up a few times. The antigen is not known. TCRdb reprocessed the RT-PCR reads with MiXCR, giving one entry per CDR3 protein. The sample consists of around 530,000 distinct CDR3 sequences, 12% of them appearing once. This chain connects TRBV18 to TRBJ2-6, with 7 nucleotides matching TRBD1. Sequencing was performed on PBMCs from blood, taken on the day of vaccination. This clonotype was obtained from a man in his fifties who received an inactivated influenza vaccine. Written as DNA, the CDR3 is TGTGCCAGCTCACCCTACGGGACAGCTGGGGCCAACGTCCTGACTTTC. It is translated as CASSPYGTAGANVLTF.